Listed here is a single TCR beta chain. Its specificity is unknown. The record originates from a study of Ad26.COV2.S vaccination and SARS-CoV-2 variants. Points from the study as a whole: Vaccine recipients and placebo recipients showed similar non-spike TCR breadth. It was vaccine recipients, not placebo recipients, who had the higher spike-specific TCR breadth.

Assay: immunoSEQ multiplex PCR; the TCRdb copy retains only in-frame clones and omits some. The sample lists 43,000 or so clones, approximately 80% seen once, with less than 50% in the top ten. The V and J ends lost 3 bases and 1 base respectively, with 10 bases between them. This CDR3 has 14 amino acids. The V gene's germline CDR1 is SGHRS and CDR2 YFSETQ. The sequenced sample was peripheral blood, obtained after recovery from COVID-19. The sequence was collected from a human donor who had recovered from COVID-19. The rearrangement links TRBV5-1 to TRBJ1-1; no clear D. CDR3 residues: CASSSTRRNTEAFF. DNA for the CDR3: TGCGCCAGCAGCTCGACCAGGCGGAACACTGAAGCTTTCTTT. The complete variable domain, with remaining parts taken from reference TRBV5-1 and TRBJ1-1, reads KAGVTQTPRYLIKTRGQQVTLSCSPISGHRSVSWYQQTPGQGLQFLFEYFSETQRNKGNFPGRFSGRQFSNSRSEMNVSTLELGDSALYLCASSSTRRNTEAFFGQGTRLTVV.